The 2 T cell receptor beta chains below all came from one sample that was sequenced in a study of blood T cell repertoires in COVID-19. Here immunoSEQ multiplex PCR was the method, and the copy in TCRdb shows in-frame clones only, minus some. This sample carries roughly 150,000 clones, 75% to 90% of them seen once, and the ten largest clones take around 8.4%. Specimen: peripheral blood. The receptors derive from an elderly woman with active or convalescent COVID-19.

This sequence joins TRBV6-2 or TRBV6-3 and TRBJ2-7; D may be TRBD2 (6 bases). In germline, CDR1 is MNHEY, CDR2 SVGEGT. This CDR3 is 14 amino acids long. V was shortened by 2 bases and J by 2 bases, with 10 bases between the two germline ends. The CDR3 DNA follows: TGTGCCAGCAGTTACGGAGGAGGGACCTACGAGCAGTACTTC. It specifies CASSYGGGTYEQYF.

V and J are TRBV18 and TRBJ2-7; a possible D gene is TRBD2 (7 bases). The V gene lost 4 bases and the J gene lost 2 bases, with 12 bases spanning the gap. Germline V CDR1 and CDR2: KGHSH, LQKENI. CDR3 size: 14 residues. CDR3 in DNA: TGTGCCAGCTCACAGGGAGGGGGGGCCTACGAGCAGTACTTC. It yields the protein CASSQGGGAYEQYF.